This record looks at one T cell receptor beta chain sequence and its context. The antigen remains undetermined. This entry comes from a study of cytomegalovirus exposure and HLA in healthy donors. Points from the study as a whole: Accurate prediction of HLA-A and HLA-B alleles (for most subjects) was reportedly achieved from TCR beta sequences. In a later analysis, at a false discovery rate of 0.05, under 20,000 TCR beta sequences matched HLA alleles. Confirmation was obtained in vitro that a few CMV-associated chains are specific for CMV antigens.

PCR involved 60 Vbeta and 13 Jbeta primers. TCRdb's copy holds only in-frame clones and misses some; the assay was immunoSEQ multiplex PCR. Here the sample spans roughly 200,000 clones, around 73% being singletons. The origin of this receptor is a woman under 40 in good health and CMV-seropositive. The sample taken for sequencing was PBMCs.

The CDR3 protein is CASSKRTGELFF. CDR3 bases: TGTGCCAGCAGTAAGAGGACCGGGGAGCTGTTTTTT. The chain joins TRBV6-5 to TRBJ2-2; D uncertain. Germline V gene data show CDR1 as MNHEY and CDR2 as SVGAGI. Trimming removed 5 bases at V and 5 bases at J, with 6 bases between. The CDR3 is 12 amino acids.